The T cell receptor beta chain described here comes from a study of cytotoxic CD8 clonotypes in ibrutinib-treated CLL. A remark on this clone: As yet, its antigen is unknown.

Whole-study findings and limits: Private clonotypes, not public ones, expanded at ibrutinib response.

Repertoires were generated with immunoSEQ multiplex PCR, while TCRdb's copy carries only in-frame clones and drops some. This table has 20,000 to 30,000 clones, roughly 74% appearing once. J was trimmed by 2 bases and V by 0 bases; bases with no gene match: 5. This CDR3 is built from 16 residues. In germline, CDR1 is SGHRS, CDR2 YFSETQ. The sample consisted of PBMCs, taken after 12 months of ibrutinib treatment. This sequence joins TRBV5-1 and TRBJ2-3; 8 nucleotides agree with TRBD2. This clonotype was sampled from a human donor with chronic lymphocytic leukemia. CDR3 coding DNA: TGCGCCAGCAGCTTGGACGGGGGGGGAACCACAGATACGCAGTATTTT. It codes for CASSLDGGGTTDTQYF.